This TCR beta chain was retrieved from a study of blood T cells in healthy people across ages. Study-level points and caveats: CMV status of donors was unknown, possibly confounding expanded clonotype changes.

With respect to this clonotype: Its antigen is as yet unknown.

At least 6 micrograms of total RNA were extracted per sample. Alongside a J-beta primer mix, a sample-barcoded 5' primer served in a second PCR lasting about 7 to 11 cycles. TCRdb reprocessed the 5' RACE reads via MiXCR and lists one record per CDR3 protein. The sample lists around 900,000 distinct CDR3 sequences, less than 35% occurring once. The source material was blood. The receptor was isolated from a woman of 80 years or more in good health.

CDR3 DNA sequence: TGCAGTGTACCCCCGGGTGTTATCCAATACGAGCAGTACTTC. It codes for CSVPPGVIQYEQYF. The chain uses TRBV20-1 and TRBJ2-1; D not certain. Matching the DNA end better, TRBJ2-7 makes the J call doubtful. This CDR3 has 14 amino acids. CDR1 is DFQATT and CDR2 is SNEGSKA in the germline V gene (reference sequence).